This T cell receptor (beta chain) came from a study of T-cell memory formation after mild COVID-19. Overall study: Clusters were largely donor specific.

Remarks on this clonotype: The antigen remains undetermined.

Study-wide results and limits: Detection of some responders pre-infection suggested pre-existing cross-reactive memory T cells participated. For contracting clones, CD4+ ones sat mainly in CM and EM, CD8+ in EMRA.

5'RACE primed at constant segments yielded TCR alpha and TCR beta cDNA libraries bearing sample barcodes and UMIs. MiXCR was run by TCRdb on the 5' RACE reads, yielding one entry per CDR3 protein. The sample includes around 130,000 distinct CDR3 sequences, about a sixth seen only once; the top ten take roughly 5%. Germline V lookup: CDR1 SGHRS, CDR2 YFSETQ. V trimming: 4 bases; J trimming: 5 bases; junction bases outside the gene matches: 10. The CDR3 totals 15 residues. Material: PBMCs or a T cell subset sorted from them (not recorded which). This rearrangement joins TRBV5-1 to TRBJ1-1, with 8 bases fitting TRBD1. This clonotype was obtained from a man aged 18 to 29 who had mild COVID-19 (a few samples of this study predate the infection). Cell type and time point are not known. The CDR3, as DNA: TGCGCCAGCAGCACGTCTGGACAGGGAGAGACTGAAGCTTTCTTT. This sequence encodes CASSTSGQGETEAFF.